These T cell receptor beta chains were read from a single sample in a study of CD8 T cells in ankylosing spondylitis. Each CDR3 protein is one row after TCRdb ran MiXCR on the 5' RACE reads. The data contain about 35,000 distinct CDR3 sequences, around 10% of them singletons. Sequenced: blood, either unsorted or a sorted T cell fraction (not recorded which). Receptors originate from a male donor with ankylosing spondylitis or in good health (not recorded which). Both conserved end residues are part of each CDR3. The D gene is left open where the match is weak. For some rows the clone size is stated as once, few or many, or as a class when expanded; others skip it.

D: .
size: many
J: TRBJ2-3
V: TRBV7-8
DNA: TGTGCCAGCAGCTTAGCCCCACAGAGTAGCACAGATACGCAGTATTTT
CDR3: CASSLAPQSSTDTQYF

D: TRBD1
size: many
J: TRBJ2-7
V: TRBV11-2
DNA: TGTGCCAGCAGCACCCTGGACAGGGGGTTCTACGAGCAGTACTTC
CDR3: CASSTLDRGFYEQYF

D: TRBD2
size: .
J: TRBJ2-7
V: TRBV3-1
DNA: TGTGCCAGCAGCCAAGAGGGTTGGATAGCGGGTTCCTACGAGCAGTACTTC
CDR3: CASSQEGWIAGSYEQYF

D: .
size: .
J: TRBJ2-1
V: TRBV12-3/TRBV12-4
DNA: TGTGCCAGCAGTTTTAGGGGGGGCTACAATGAGCAGTTCTTC
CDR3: CASSFRGGYNEQFF

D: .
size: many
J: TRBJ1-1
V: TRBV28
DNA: TGTGCCAGCAGTCCCCGGGGGGGTTTCATGAACACTGAAGCTTTCTTT
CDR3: CASSPRGGFMNTEAFF

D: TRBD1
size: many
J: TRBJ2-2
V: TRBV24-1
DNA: TGTGCCACCAGTGATGCCGGGACAGGGGCCCCCGGGGAGCTGTTTTTT
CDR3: CATSDAGTGAPGELFF

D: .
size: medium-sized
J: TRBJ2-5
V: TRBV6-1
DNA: TGTGCCAGCAGTGAATCGCCTTGGGGGGCAGAGACCCAGTACTTC
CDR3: CASSESPWGAETQYF

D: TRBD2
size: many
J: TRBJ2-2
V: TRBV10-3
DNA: TGTGCCTCCGGGACTAGCGGAAGGACCGGGGAGCTGTTTTTT
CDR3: CASGTSGRTGELFF

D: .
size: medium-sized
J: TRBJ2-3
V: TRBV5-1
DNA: TGCGCCAGCAGCTTGTCAGATACCACAGATACGCAGTATTTT
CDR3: CASSLSDTTDTQYF

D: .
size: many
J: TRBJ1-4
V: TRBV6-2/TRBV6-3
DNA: TGTGCCAGCAGACGAACCCACCCTGCAACTAATGAAAAACTGTTTTTT
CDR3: CASRRTHPATNEKLFF

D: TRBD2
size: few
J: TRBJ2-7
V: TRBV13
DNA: TGTGCCAGCAGCTCGGGGACTAGCGAGGCCTACGAGCAGTACTTC
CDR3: CASSSGTSEAYEQYF